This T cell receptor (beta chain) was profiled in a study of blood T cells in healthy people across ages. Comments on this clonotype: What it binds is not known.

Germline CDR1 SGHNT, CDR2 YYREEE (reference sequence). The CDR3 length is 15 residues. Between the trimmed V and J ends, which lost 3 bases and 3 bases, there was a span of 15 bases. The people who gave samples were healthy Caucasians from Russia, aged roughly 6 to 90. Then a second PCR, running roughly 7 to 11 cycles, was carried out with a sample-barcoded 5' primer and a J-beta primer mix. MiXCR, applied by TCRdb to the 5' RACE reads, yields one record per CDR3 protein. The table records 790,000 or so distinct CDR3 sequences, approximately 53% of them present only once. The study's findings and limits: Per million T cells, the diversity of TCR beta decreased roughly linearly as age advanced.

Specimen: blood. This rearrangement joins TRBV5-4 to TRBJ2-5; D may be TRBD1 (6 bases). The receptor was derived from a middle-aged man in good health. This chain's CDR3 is CASSSRKGEKETQYF. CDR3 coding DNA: TGTGCCAGCAGCTCCAGGAAGGGGGAGAAAGAGACCCAGTACTTC.